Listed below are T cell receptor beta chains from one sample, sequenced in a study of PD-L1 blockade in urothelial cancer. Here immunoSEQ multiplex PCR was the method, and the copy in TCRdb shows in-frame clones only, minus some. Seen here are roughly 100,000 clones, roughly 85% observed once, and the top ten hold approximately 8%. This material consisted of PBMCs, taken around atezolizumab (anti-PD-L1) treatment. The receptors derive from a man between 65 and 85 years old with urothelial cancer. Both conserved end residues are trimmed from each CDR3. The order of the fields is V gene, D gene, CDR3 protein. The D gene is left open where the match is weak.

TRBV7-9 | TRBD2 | ASSLMGGETQY
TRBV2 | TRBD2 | ASGGEGVYEQY
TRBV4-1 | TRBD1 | ASSQSSGTANYGYT
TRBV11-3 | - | ASSPGVNTGELF
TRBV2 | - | AAGNGNQPQH
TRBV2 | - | ASRHMNTEAF
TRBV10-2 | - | ASSENLPTNEKLF
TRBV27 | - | ASSLSTGGQQFGELF
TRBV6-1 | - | ASSEVLAKNIQY
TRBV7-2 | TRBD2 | ASSLAGGPKNIQY
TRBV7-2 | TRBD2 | ASSLFRGGQETQY
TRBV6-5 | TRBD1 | ASRSPGQSHYGYT
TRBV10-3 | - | AISGKGDYGYT
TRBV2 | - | ASRFGGGPYEQY
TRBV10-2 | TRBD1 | ASRRGPDRGHNEQF
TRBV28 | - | ASSWDTAYEQY
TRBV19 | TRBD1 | ASSYTQGAGQPQH
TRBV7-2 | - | ASSLQAGSYEQY
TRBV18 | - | ASSPQDSNQPQH
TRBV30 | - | AWSVGGAGTGELF
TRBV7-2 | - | ASSLALQGLGYGYT
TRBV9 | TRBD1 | ASSPGTANTEAF
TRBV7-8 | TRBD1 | ASSPTSGQGSGNTIY
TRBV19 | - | ASSIRRAGADTQY
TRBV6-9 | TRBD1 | ASSSPGGRNQPQH
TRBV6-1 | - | ASSEARRRGGQPQH
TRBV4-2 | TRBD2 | ASSPTSGRAGETQY
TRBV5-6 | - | ASSPGRGFGSYNEQF